This TCR beta chain derives from a study of blood T cell repertoires in COVID-19. Study overall: Collection of acute and convalescent COVID-19 samples took place in the United States, Italy and Spain. PBMCs, B-cell-depleted T cells, or T cells were the source of the cDNA or gDNA that made up the material.

The CDR3 runs 15 residues. V lost 6 bases and J lost 7, with 16 bases in between. Looked up from germline, CDR1 is SEHNR and CDR2 is FQNEAQ (reference sequence). Clones were sequenced by immunoSEQ multiplex PCR, and TCRdb holds only the in-frame ones, with some missing. The sample carries about 94,000 clones, about four fifths recorded once. The V call is TRBV7-9, the J call TRBJ1-6; possibly TRBD1 for D (5 bases). Sequencing was performed on peripheral blood. This sequence was found in a human donor in a cohort sampled during active COVID-19. The CDR3 sequence: CASSSKGQGNSPLHF. CDR3 DNA sequence: TGTGCCAGCAGTTCCAAAGGGCAGGGCAATTCACCCCTCCACTTT.